This TCR beta chain was recovered during a study of shared clonotypes between healthy human individuals. Findings and caveats of the study: Sharing across several donors was seen in 4% to 5.5% of naive CD4 clonotypes.

Remarks on this clone: Antigen unknown.

This CDR3 spans 16 amino acids. The V end lost 0 bases, the J end lost 1 base, and 10 bases lay between the germline ends. The germline gives CDR1 SGHRS, CDR2 YFSETQ. Sequencing used immunoSEQ multiplex PCR; TCRdb keeps in-frame clones, though not all of them. This table holds around 940,000 clones, less than 85% found once. Material: memory CD4+ T cells sorted from blood. As to subset: CD45RA-negative fraction. The chain combines TRBV5-1 with TRBJ2-2; possible D gene TRBD2, 6 bases. This clonotype was sampled from a man between 18 and 29 years old in good health. For the CDR3, the DNA is TGCGCCAGCAGCTTGGTGGCGGGAAAGAACACCGGGGAGCTGTTTTTT. Translated: CASSLVAGKNTGELFF.